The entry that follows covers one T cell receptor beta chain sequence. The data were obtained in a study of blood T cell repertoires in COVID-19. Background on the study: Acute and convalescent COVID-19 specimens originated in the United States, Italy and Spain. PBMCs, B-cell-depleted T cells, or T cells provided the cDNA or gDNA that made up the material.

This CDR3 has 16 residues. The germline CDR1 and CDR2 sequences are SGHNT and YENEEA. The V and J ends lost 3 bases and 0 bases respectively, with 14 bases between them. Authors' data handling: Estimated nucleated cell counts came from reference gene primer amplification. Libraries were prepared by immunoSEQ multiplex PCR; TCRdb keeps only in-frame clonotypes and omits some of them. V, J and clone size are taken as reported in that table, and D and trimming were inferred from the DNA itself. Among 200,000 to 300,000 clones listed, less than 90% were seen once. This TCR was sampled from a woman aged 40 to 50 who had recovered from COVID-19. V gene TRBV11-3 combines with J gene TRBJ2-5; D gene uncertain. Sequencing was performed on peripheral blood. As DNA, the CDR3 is TGTGCCAGCAGCTTTTGGTACAGCCGAAACCAAGAGACCCAGTACTTC. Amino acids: CASSFWYSRNQETQYF.